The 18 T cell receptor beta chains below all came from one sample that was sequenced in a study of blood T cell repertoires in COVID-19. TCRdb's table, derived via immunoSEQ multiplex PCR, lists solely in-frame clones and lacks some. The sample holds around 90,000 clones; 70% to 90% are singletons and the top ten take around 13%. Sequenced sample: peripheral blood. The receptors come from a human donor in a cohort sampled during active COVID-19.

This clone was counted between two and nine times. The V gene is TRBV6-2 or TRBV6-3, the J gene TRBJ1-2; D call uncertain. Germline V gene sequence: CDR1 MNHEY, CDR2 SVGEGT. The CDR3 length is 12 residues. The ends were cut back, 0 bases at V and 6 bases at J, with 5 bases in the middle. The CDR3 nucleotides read TGTGCCAGCAGTTACTCGGTAGATGGCTACACCTTC. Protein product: CASSYSVDGYTF.

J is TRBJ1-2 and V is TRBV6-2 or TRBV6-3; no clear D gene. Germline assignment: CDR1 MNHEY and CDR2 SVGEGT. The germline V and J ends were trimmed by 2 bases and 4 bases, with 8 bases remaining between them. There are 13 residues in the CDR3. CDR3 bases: TGTGCCAGCAGTTACGGCAGGTCCTATGGCTACACCTTC. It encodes CASSYGRSYGYTF.

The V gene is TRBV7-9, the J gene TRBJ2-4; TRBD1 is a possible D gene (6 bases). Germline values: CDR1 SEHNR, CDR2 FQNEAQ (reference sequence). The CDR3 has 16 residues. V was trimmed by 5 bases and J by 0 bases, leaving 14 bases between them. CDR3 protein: CASSLWTAVAKNIQYF. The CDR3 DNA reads TGTGCCAGCAGCCTATGGACAGCCGTAGCCAAAAACATTCAGTACTTC.

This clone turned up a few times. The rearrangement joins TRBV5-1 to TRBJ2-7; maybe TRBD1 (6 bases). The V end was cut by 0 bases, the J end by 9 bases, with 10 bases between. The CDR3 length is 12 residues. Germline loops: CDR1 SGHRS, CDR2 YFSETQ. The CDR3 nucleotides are TGCGCCAGCAGCTTGGAAAGGGGGAGGCAGTACTTC. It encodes CASSLERGRQYF.

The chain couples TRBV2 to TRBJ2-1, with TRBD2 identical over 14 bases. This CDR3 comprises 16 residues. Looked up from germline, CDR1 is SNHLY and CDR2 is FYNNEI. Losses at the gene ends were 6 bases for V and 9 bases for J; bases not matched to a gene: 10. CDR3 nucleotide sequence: TGTGCCAGCAGGGCTCGGACTAGCGGGGGGCCTGGTGAGCAGTTCTTC. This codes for CASRARTSGGPGEQFF.

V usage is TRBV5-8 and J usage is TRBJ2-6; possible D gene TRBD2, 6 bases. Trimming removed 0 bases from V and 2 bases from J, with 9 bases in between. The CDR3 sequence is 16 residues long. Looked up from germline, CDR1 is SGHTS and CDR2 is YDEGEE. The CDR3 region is CASSLEWGAGANVLTF. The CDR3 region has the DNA TGTGCCAGCAGCTTGGAATGGGGGGCTGGGGCCAACGTCCTGACTTTC.

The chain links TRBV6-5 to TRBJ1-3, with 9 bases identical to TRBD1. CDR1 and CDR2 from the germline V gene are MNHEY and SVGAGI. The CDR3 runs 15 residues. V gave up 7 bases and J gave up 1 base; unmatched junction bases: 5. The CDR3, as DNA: TGTGCCAGCACCGTAGACAGGGGGTCTGGAAACACCATATATTTT. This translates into CASTVDRGSGNTIYF.

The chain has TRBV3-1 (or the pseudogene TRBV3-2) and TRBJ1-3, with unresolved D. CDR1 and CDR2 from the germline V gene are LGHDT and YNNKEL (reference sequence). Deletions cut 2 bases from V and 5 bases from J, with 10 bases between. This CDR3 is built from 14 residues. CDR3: CASSQRSLRNTIYF. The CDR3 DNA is TGTGCCAGCAGCCAACGGAGTCTGAGAAACACCATATATTTT.

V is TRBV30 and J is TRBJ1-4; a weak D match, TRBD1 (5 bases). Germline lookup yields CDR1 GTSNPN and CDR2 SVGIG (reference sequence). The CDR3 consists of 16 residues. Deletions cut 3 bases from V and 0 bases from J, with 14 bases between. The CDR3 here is CAWSENRISTNEKLFF. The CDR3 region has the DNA TGTGCCTGGAGCGAGAACAGGATTTCAACTAATGAAAAACTGTTTTTT.

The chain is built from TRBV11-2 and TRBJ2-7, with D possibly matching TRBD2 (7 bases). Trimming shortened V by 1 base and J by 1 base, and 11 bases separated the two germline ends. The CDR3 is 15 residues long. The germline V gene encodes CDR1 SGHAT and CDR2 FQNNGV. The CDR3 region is CASSLGGGPSYEQYF. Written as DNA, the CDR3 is TGTGCCAGCAGCTTAGGCGGGGGCCCTTCCTACGAGCAGTACTTC. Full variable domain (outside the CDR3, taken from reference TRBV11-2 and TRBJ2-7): EAGVAQSPRYKIIEKRQSVAFWCNPISGHATLYWYQQILGQGPKLLIQFQNNGVVDDSQLPKDRFSAERLKGVDSTLKIQPAKLEDSAVYLCASSLGGGPSYEQYFGPGTRLTVT.

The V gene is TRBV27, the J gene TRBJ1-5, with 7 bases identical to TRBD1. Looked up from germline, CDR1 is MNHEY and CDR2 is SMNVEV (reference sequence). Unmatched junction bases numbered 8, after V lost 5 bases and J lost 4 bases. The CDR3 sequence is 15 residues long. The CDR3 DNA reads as TGTGCCAGCAGTCTTGGCCCAGGGGGGAATCAGCCCCAGCATTTT. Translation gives CASSLGPGGNQPQHF.

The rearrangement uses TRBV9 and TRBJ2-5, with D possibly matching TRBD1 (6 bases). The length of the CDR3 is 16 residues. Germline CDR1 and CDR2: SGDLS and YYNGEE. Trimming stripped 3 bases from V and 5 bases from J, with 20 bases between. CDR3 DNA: TGTGCCAGCAGCGCATCAACATCAGGGGTAGGCGAGACCCAGTACTTC. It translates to CASSASTSGVGETQYF.

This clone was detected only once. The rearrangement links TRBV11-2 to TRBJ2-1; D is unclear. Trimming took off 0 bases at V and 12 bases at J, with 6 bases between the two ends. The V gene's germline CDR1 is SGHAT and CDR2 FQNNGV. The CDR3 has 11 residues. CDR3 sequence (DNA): TGTGCCAGCAGCTTAGATTTTAGGCAGTTCTTC. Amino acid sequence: CASSLDFRQFF.

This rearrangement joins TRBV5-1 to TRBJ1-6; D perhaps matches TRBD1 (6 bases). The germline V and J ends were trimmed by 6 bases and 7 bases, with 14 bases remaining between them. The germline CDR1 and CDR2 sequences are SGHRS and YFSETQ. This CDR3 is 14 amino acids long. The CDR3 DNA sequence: TGCGCCAGCACCGGGGGGGGCGGGAATTCACCCCTCCACTTT. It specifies CASTGGGGNSPLHF.

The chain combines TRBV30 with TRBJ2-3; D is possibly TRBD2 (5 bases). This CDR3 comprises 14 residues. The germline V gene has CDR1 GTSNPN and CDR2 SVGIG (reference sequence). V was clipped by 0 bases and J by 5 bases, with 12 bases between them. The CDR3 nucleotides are TGTGCCTGGAGTGTACTAGGGTGGGTAGATACGCAGTATTTT. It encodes CAWSVLGWVDTQYF.

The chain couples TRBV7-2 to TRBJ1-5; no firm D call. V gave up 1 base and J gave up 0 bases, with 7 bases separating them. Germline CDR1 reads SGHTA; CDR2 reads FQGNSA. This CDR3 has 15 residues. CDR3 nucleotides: TGTGCCAGCAGCTTAGGTCCGTATAGCAATCAGCCCCAGCATTTT. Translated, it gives CASSLGPYSNQPQHF.

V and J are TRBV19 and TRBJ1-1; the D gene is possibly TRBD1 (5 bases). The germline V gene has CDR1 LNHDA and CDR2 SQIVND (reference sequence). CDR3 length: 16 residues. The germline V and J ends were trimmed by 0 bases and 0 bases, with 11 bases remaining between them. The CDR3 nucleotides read TGTGCCAGTAGTATAGATCCCGCAGGGATGAACACTGAAGCTTTCTTT. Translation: CASSIDPAGMNTEAFF.

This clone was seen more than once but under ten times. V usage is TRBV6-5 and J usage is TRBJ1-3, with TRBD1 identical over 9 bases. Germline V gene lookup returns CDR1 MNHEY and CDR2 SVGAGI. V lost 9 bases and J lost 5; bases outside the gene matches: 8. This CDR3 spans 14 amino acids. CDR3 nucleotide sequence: TGTGCCAGTCAGCAGGACAGGGGAAGAAACACCATATATTTT. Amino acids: CASQQDRGRNTIYF.